The clone carrying this T cell receptor beta chain showed up just once. Its antigen is as yet unknown. Repertoires were generated with immunoSEQ multiplex PCR, while TCRdb's copy carries only in-frame clones and drops some. The data contain tens of thousands of clones, less than 85% of them singletons. The data stem from a study of a mutant IDH1 vaccine in newly diagnosed glioma. With 5 bases clipped from V and 3 bases from J, the junction kept 1 base outside the gene matches. From germline, CDR1 is SGHRS and CDR2 YFSETQ. This CDR3 region has 12 residues. Sample time point: week 47, end of study. Every single dose of the vaccine, 300 ug of mutant IDH1 20-mer peptide, came with topical imiquimod.

Specimen: PBMCs, collected from a glioma patient whose treatment included an IDH1 peptide vaccine. The source is a young man with glioma. Some clones in this sample may be carry-over from other donors' samples. The chain couples TRBV5-1 to TRBJ2-7, with TRBD1 matching over 8 bases. In nucleotides, the CDR3 is TGCGCCAGCAGGGACAGGGTCTACGAGCAGTACTTC. It encodes CASRDRVYEQYF.